The source of this T cell receptor (beta chain) is a study of neurological immune-mediated disorders. The ends were cut back, 2 bases at V and 5 bases at J, with 18 bases in the middle. The CDR3 loop spans 16 amino acids. Germline CDR1 reads SGHRS; CDR2 reads YFSETQ. This clonotype has a count of ten or more. TCRdb redid the calling of the 5' RACE reads with MiXCR, one entry per CDR3 protein. The table shows tens of thousands of distinct CDR3 sequences, with about 13% occurring only once. This chain joins TRBV5-1 and TRBJ2-3; D is possibly TRBD1 (6 bases). Sequencing used PBMCs. The clonotype originates from a female donor in good health. In DNA form, the CDR3 reads TGCGCCAGCAGCTTCAATCCAGGGGCCAAAGGAGATACGCAGTATTTT. Protein sequence: CASSFNPGAKGDTQYF.